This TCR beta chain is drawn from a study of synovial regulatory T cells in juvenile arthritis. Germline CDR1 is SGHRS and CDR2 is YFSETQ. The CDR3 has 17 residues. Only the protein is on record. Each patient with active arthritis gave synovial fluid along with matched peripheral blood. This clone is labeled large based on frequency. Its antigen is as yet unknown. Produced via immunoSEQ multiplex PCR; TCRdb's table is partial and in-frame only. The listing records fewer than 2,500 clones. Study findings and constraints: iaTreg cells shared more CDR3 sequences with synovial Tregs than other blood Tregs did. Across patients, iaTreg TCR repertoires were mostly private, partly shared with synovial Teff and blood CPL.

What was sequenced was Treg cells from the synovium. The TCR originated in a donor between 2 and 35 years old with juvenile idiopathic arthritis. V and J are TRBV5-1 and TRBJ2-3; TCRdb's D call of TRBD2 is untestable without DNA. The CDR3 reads CASSLVGTRIVTDTQYF.